This T cell receptor (beta chain) was recorded in a study of shared clonotypes between healthy human individuals. Study findings and constraints: Sequencing depth was predicted to influence how clonotypes are shared among donors.

Profiled with immunoSEQ multiplex PCR; TCRdb holds only in-frame clones, not every one. The table lists around 340,000 clones, around four fifths of them singletons, with roughly 10% in the top ten. V lost 4 bases, J lost 0 bases, and 7 bases lay in between. This CDR3 region has 13 residues. Looked up from germline, CDR1 is SGHRS and CDR2 is YFSETQ. For this clone: The antigen remains undetermined.

The sequenced sample consisted of memory CD4+ T cells sorted from blood. Subset meaning: CD45RA-negative fraction. The TCR comes from a young man in good health. V gene TRBV5-1 combines with J gene TRBJ1-1; no clear D. This chain's CDR3 is CASSQTMNTEAFF. Written as DNA, the CDR3 is TGCGCCAGCAGCCAGACCATGAACACTGAAGCTTTCTTT.